Listed here is a single T cell receptor beta chain. The record originates from a study of blood T cell repertoires in COVID-19. About the research overall: Researchers got acute and convalescent COVID-19 samples from the United States, Italy and Spain. T cells, B-cell-depleted T cells, or PBMCs provided the cDNA or gDNA that served as material.

The CDR3 has 15 amino acids. Trimming at V came to 0 bases and at J to 6 bases, leaving 6 bases not matched to a gene. Germline lookup yields CDR1 MNHEY and CDR2 SMNVEV (reference sequence). Authors' methods: Counts of nucleated cells, estimated from reference gene primer amplification, were obtained. Produced via immunoSEQ multiplex PCR; TCRdb's table is partial and in-frame only. For V, J and clone size, that table is used; D and trimming come from the DNA. Of some 110,000 clones listed, around three quarters are singletons. Sample: peripheral blood. The chain couples TRBV27 to TRBJ2-3; TRBD2 agrees at 7 bases. This receptor was identified in a man in his 70s with acute or convalescent COVID-19. The CDR3 DNA is TGTGCCAGCAGTTTATCGATTACTAGCGTGGATACGCAGTATTTT. It encodes CASSLSITSVDTQYF.